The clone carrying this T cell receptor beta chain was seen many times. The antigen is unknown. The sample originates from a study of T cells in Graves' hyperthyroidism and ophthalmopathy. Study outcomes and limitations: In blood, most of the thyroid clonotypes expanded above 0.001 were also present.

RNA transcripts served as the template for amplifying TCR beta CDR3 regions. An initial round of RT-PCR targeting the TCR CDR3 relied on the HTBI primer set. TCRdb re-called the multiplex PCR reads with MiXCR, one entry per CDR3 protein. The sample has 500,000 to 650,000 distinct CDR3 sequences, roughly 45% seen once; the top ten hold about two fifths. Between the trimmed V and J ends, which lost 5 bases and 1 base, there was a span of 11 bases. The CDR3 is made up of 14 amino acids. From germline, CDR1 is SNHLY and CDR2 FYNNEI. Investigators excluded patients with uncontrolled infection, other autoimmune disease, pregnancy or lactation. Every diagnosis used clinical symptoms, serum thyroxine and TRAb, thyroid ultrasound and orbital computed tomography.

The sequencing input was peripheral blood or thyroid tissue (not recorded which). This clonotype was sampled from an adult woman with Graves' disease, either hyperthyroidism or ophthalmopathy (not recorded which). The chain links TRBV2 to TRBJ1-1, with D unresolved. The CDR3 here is CASSLIQKNTEAFF. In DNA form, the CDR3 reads TGTGCCAGCAGTTTAATTCAAAAGAACACTGAAGCTTTCTTT.